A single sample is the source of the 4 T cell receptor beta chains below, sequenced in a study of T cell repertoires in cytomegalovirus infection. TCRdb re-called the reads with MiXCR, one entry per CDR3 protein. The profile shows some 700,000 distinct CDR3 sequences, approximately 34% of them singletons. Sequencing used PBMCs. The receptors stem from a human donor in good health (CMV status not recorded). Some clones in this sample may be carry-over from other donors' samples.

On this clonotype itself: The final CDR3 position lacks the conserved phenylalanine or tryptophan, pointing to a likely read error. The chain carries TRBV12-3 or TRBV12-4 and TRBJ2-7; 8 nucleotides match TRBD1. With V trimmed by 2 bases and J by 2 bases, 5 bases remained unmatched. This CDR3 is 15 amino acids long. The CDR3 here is CASSLQGALAYEQYL. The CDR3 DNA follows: TGTGCCAGCAGTTTACAGGGGGCCCTCGCCTACGAGCAGTACTTA.

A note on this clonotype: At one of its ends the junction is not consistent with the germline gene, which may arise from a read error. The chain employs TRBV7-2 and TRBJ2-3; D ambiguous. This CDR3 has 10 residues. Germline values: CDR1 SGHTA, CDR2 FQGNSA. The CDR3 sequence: CASSLNTQSF. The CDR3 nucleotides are TGTGCCAGCAGCTTGAACACGCAGTCTTTT.

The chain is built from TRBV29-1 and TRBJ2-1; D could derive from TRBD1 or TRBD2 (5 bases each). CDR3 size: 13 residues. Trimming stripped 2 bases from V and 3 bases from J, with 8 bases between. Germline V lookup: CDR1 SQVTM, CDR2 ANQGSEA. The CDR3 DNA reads TGCAGCGTTGAATGGGGGTTCTACAATGAGCAGTTCTTC. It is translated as CSVEWGFYNEQFF.

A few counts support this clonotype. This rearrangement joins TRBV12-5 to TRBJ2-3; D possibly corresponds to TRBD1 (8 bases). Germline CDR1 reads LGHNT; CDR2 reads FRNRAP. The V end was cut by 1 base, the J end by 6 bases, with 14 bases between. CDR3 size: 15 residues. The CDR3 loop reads CASGLDRGRVDTQYF. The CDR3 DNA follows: TGTGCTAGTGGTTTGGACAGGGGGAGGGTGGATACGCAGTATTTT.